One and the same sample provided the 20 T cell receptor beta chains below, sequenced in a study of T cell responses to AZD1222 COVID-19 vaccine. Using immunoSEQ multiplex PCR, the repertoire was profiled, and TCRdb retains in-frame clones only, with some absent. The profile shows 100,000 or so clones, around nine tenths of them singletons. The source material was peripheral blood, sampled on day 0 of AZD1222 vaccination. The origin of the receptors is an adult in good health.

This rearrangement joins TRBV6-5 to TRBJ1-2; the D is unclear. This CDR3 has 11 amino acids. Germline V lookup: CDR1 MNHEY, CDR2 SVGAGI. V lost 5 bases to trimming and J lost 2 bases, with 3 bases between them. Here the CDR3 reads CASSRNYGYTF. As DNA, the CDR3 is TGTGCCAGCAGTCGGAACTATGGCTACACCTTC.

The V gene is TRBV12-5, the J gene TRBJ2-3; D not certain. The CDR3 is made up of 16 amino acids. The ends were cut back, 0 bases at V and 0 bases at J, with 10 bases in the middle. Germline lookup yields CDR1 LGHNT and CDR2 FRNRAP. The CDR3 reads CASGLVVWPSTDTQYF. In DNA form, the CDR3 reads TGTGCTAGTGGTTTGGTAGTCTGGCCTAGCACAGATACGCAGTATTTT.

The rearrangement uses TRBV3-1 (or the pseudogene TRBV3-2) and TRBJ1-2; tentative D call: TRBD1 (5 bases). This CDR3 spans 14 amino acids. V was pared by 4 bases and J by 4 bases, with 13 bases between. In germline, CDR1 is LGHDT, CDR2 YNNKEL (reference sequence). The DNA of the CDR3 is TGTGCCAGCAGCCCCGGGGCTATCGTCTATGGCTACACCTTC. This sequence encodes CASSPGAIVYGYTF.

The chain has TRBV6-1 and TRBJ2-3; 9 positions match TRBD2. This CDR3 region has 15 residues. Unmatched junction bases numbered 5, after V lost 1 base and J lost 6 bases. Germline V gives CDR1 MNHNS, CDR2 SASEGT. The CDR3, as DNA: TGTGCCAGCAGTGAAGTAGCGGGAGAGGCTGATACGCAGTATTTT. It encodes CASSEVAGEADTQYF.

The V gene is TRBV12-5, the J gene TRBJ1-3, with D possibly being TRBD1 (5 bases). The germline V gene has CDR1 LGHNT and CDR2 FRNRAP. V dropped 5 bases and J dropped 0 bases, with 8 bases sitting between them. The CDR3 totals 14 residues. This CDR3 is CASGLGDSGNTIYF. CDR3 sequence (DNA): TGTGCTAGTGGTCTAGGGGACTCTGGAAACACCATATATTTT.

V and J are TRBV7-9 and TRBJ2-3; D remains unclear. Per the germline V gene, CDR1 is SEHNR and CDR2 is FQNEAQ (reference sequence). V gave up 5 bases and J gave up 0 bases, with 21 bases separating them. The CDR3 is made up of 18 amino acids. The CDR3 DNA reads TGTGCCAGCAGCGCGCGCGGTGGGCGGTCGGCTAGCACAGATACGCAGTATTTT. Its translation: CASSARGGRSASTDTQYF.

The V and J genes are TRBV7-9 and TRBJ1-1; D is unresolved. V was clipped by 0 bases and J by 1 base, with 6 bases between them. The CDR3 sequence is 14 residues long. In germline, CDR1 is SEHNR, CDR2 FQNEAQ (reference sequence). The CDR3 protein is CASSLARGNTEAFF. Written as DNA, the CDR3 is TGTGCCAGCAGCTTAGCAAGAGGGAACACTGAAGCTTTCTTT.

The chain employs TRBV18 and TRBJ2-2; TRBD1 matches 9 bases. Germline V gene data show CDR1 as KGHSH and CDR2 as LQKENI. The CDR3 totals 15 residues. V lost 3 bases and J lost 5; bases outside the gene matches: 4. CDR3 region: CASSPWTGDTGELFF. CDR3 bases: TGTGCCAGCTCACCCTGGACAGGGGATACCGGGGAGCTGTTTTTT. Full variable domain (rest looked up from reference TRBV18 and TRBJ2-2): NAGVMQNPRHLVRRRGQEARLRCSPMKGHSHVYWYRQLPEEGLKFMVYLQKENIIDESGMPKERFSAEFPKEGPSILRIQQVVRGDSAAYFCASSPWTGDTGELFFGEGSRLTVL.

The rearrangement links TRBV6-5 to TRBJ1-6; 7 bases line up with TRBD1. The V gene's germline CDR1 is MNHEY and CDR2 SVGAGI. Trimming cost V 6 bases and J 5 bases; bases outside gene matches: 7. The CDR3 is 15 residues long. CDR3 nucleotide sequence: TGTGCCAGCAGGATGACAGGGACAAATAATTCACCCCTCCACTTT. Amino acid sequence: CASRMTGTNNSPLHF.

This chain joins TRBV11-3 and TRBJ2-7; a weak D match, TRBD1 (6 bases). Germline-derived CDR1 and CDR2 are SGHNT and YENEEA. Trimming removed 7 bases at V and 3 bases at J, with 16 bases between. The CDR3 length is 14 residues. The CDR3 is CASTQQGLHYEQYF. CDR3 DNA sequence: TGTGCCAGCACACAACAGGGCCTGCACTACGAGCAGTACTTC.

This clone was observed a handful of times. CDR3 protein: CASSLVRGRNTGELFF. In DNA, the CDR3 is TGCGCCAGCAGCTTGGTTAGGGGTAGGAACACCGGGGAGCTGTTTTTT. The gene calls are TRBV5-1 and TRBJ2-2; possibly TRBD1 for D (5 bases). Germline V lookup: CDR1 SGHRS, CDR2 YFSETQ. V lost 0 bases, J lost 1 base, and 10 bases lay in between. The length of the CDR3 is 16 residues. Full variable domain (missing parts from reference TRBV5-1 and TRBJ2-2): KAGVTQTPRYLIKTRGQQVTLSCSPISGHRSVSWYQQTPGQGLQFLFEYFSETQRNKGNFPGRFSGRQFSNSRSEMNVSTLELGDSALYLCASSLVRGRNTGELFFGEGSRLTVL.

The rearrangement uses TRBV5-1 and TRBJ2-3; no reliable D call. Trimming left V 4 bases short and J 6 bases short, with 9 bases between. Germline V gene sequence: CDR1 SGHRS, CDR2 YFSETQ. The CDR3 totals 12 residues. In nucleotides, the CDR3 is TGCGCCAGCAGCCTCCCATCGGATACGCAGTATTTT. As protein: CASSLPSDTQYF.

V usage is TRBV29-1 and J usage is TRBJ1-1, with TRBD1 identical over 10 bases. The germline V gene has CDR1 SQVTM and CDR2 ANQGSEA. V shed 5 bases and J 3 bases; nucleotides not matched to a gene: 6. This CDR3 region has 14 residues. CDR3 sequence (DNA): TGCAGCGTTTCCCTTGGACAGGGGGACACTGAAGCTTTCTTT. Translating gives CSVSLGQGDTEAFF.

The chain employs TRBV19 and TRBJ1-4; no reliable D call. The CDR3 sequence is 13 residues long. Trimming removed 6 bases from V and 8 bases from J, with 13 bases in between. From germline, CDR1 is LNHDA and CDR2 SQIVND (reference sequence). In DNA form, the CDR3 reads TGTGCCAGTAGCCGCCTGTTGGAAGAAAAACTGTTTTTT. Protein: CASSRLLEEKLFF.

The chain joins TRBV5-1 to TRBJ1-2; the D is unclear. The CDR3 sequence is 14 residues long. The germline V gene encodes CDR1 SGHRS and CDR2 YFSETQ. Trimming left V 0 bases short and J 5 bases short, with 11 bases between. CDR3: CASSLVGIGYGYTF. CDR3 nucleotide sequence: TGCGCCAGCAGCTTGGTAGGGATTGGGTATGGCTACACCTTC. The full variable domain, rest sourced from reference TRBV5-1 and TRBJ1-2, is KAGVTQTPRYLIKTRGQQVTLSCSPISGHRSVSWYQQTPGQGLQFLFEYFSETQRNKGNFPGRFSGRQFSNSRSEMNVSTLELGDSALYLCASSLVGIGYGYTFGSGTRLTVV.

V gene TRBV19 combines with J gene TRBJ1-2; D is uncertain. Trimming took 3 bases from V and 7 from J, leaving 6 bases between them. CDR1 LNHDA and CDR2 SQIVND come from the germline V gene (reference sequence). The CDR3 covers 11 residues. The CDR3 region is CASSIGSGYTF. Written as DNA, the CDR3 is TGTGCCAGTAGTATTGGGAGTGGCTACACCTTC. The full variable domain, rest sourced from reference TRBV19 and TRBJ1-2, is DGGITQSPKYLFRKEGQNVTLSCEQNLNHDAMYWYRQDPGQGLRLIYYSQIVNDFQKGDIAEGYSVSREKKESFPLTVTSAQKNPTAFYLCASSIGSGYTFGSGTRLTVV.

The V gene is TRBV5-1, the J gene TRBJ2-5; 7 bases are a match to TRBD1. V was clipped by 4 bases and J by 2 bases; unmatched bases: 5. The length of the CDR3 is 14 residues. Germline CDR1 is SGHRS and CDR2 is YFSETQ. CDR3 region: CASSTGQVQETQYF. DNA for the CDR3: TGCGCCAGCAGCACCGGACAGGTACAAGAGACCCAGTACTTC.

The chain combines TRBV7-9 with TRBJ1-4; no definite D call. Between the trimmed V and J ends, which lost 0 bases and 5 bases, there was a span of 10 bases. This CDR3 has 15 amino acids. Germline lookup yields CDR1 SEHNR and CDR2 FQNEAQ (reference sequence). CDR3 DNA: TGTGCCAGCAGCTTAGCTCGAGTCGGAAATGAAAAACTGTTTTTT. It is translated as CASSLARVGNEKLFF.

The chain combines TRBV2 with TRBJ2-7; 11 nucleotides match TRBD2. J was trimmed by 3 bases and V by 5 bases; bases with no gene match: 9. Per the germline V gene, CDR1 is SNHLY and CDR2 is FYNNEI. The CDR3 consists of 16 residues. The CDR3, as DNA: TGTGCCAGCAGTATAGGCGGGACTAGCGGCAACTACGAGCAGTACTTC. Protein sequence: CASSIGGTSGNYEQYF.

This clone appeared a single time. The chain recombines TRBV28 with TRBJ1-1; no reliable D call. Trimming removed 4 bases at V and 5 bases at J, with 14 bases between. The CDR3 sequence is 14 residues long. Germline V gene sequence: CDR1 MDHEN, CDR2 SYDVKM. The CDR3 coding sequence is TGTGCCAGCAGTTCGGTGGGCAGAGGAACTGAAGCTTTCTTT. Protein: CASSSVGRGTEAFF.